This TCR beta chain was sequenced in a study of blood T cell repertoires in COVID-19. About the research overall: The analysed material was cDNA or gDNA that came from T cells, B-cell-depleted T cells, or PBMCs.

Only in-frame clones appear in the TCRdb table, and some are missing; sequencing was by immunoSEQ multiplex PCR. This table has 200,000 to 300,000 clones, just under 90% appearing once. The CDR3 is 18 amino acids. The V gene's germline CDR1 is SGHTA and CDR2 FQGNSA. Trimming shortened V by 5 bases and J by 6 bases, and 26 bases separated the two germline ends. Sequencing input: PBMCs or T cells enriched from blood (not recorded which). This TCR was recovered from a man aged 50 or older who had been exposed to COVID-19. The chain links TRBV7-2 to TRBJ2-1; tentatively, D is TRBD1 (6 bases). In DNA, the CDR3 is TGTGCCAGCAGCATTCCCCTGGGGACAATCTTAGCCTCCAATGAGCAGTTCTTC. This codes for CASSIPLGTILASNEQFF. The full variable domain, completed using reference TRBV7-2 and TRBJ2-1, is GAGVSQSPSNKVTEKGKDVELRCDPISGHTALYWYRQSLGQGLEFLIYFQGNSAPDKSGLPSDRFSAERTGGSVSTLTIQRTQQEDSAVYLCASSIPLGTILASNEQFFGPGTRLTVL.